The 26 T cell receptor beta chains in this list originate from one sample, sequenced in a study of regulatory T cells in long-lasting Graves disease. According to the study, TCR beta libraries were built with iRepertoire HTBI primers and CDR3-region Arm-PCR. TCRdb redid the calling of the multiplex PCR reads with MiXCR, one entry per CDR3 protein. The table lists about 310,000 distinct CDR3 sequences, around a fifth of them singletons. As for time point: persistent/refractory GD, antithyroid drugs over 5 years with positive TRAb. The TCR library was prepared using RNA isolated from PBMCs. Sample: peripheral blood mononuclear cells (PBMCs), taken when the disease was refractory, from a patient treated with antithyroid drugs. The source is a female donor with Graves disease.

The chain is built from TRBV6-1 and TRBJ2-7; 9 bases map to TRBD1. CDR1 MNHNS and CDR2 SASEGT come from the germline V gene. The CDR3 is 12 amino acids. V dropped 6 bases and J dropped 9; count of bases not matched to a gene: 6. CDR3 DNA sequence: TGTGCCAGCAGCCGGACAGGGGACGGGCAGTACTTC. Protein: CASSRTGDGQYF.

This clonotype was picked up a small number of times. This chain joins TRBV29-1 and TRBJ2-7; perhaps D is TRBD1 or TRBD2 (5 bases each). CDR1 SQVTM and CDR2 ANQGSEA come from the germline V gene. The V end lost 7 bases, the J end lost 3 bases, and 34 bases lay between the germline ends. The length of the CDR3 is 19 residues. CDR3 protein: CSAERGLRSGGKPCYEQYF. In nucleotides, the CDR3 is TGCAGCGCCGAACGGGGCCTAAGGTCAGGAGGAAAACCCTGCTACGAGCAGTACTTC.

This clonotype was detected many times. This chain links TRBV11-2 with TRBJ2-7; 8 bases agree with TRBD2. Germline V gene sequence: CDR1 SGHAT, CDR2 FQNNGV. The CDR3 is 15 amino acids. The J segment lost 3 bases and the V segment lost 5 bases, leaving 9 bases of the junction unmatched. The CDR3 region has the DNA TGTGCCAGCAGCCCCCCGGGGGGGGCGTACTACGAGCAGTACTTC. Translated: CASSPPGGAYYEQYF.

This clonotype was observed many times. This chain links TRBV6-2 or TRBV6-3 with TRBJ1-2; 12 bases align to TRBD1. J lost 6 bases, V lost 4 bases, and 3 bases had no gene match. The CDR3 spans 14 residues. The germline V gene has CDR1 MNHEY and CDR2 SVGEGT. CDR3 amino acids: CASSSGQGANGYTF. The CDR3 coding sequence is TGTGCCAGCAGTTCGGGACAGGGGGCTAATGGCTACACCTTC.

V is TRBV20-1 and J is TRBJ1-5; 10 bases are shared with TRBD1. The trim removed 1 base at V and 5 bases at J, leaving 5 bases unmatched. CDR3 size: 15 residues. CDR1 and CDR2 from the germline V gene are DFQATT and SNEGSKA (reference sequence). CDR3 coding DNA: TGCAGTGCTAGAGCCCTGGGGACAGGGGATCAGCCCCAGCATTTT. Amino acids: CSARALGTGDQPQHF.

In its sample, this clonotype was seen many times. The J gene is TRBJ1-4, the V gene TRBV7-9; D ambiguous. Germline assignment: CDR1 SEHNR and CDR2 FQNEAQ (reference sequence). Trimming shortened V by 1 base and J by 8 bases, and 14 bases separated the two germline ends. There are 15 residues in the CDR3. Here the CDR3 reads CASSLGATRYEKLFF. The CDR3 DNA reads as TGTGCCAGCAGCTTAGGAGCGACTAGATACGAAAAACTGTTTTTT.

There are many counts of this clonotype. The CDR3 DNA follows: TGTGCCAGCAGGAGCAACCCCAATCAGCCCCAGCATTTT. It codes for CASRSNPNQPQHF. J is TRBJ1-5 and V is TRBV2, with D uncertain. The CDR3 sequence is 13 residues long. Germline CDR1 reads SNHLY; CDR2 reads FYNNEI. V was clipped by 6 bases and J by 3 bases, with 9 bases between them. Full variable domain (remainder filled in from reference TRBV2 and TRBJ1-5): EPEVTQTPSHQVTQMGQEVILRCVPISNHLYFYWYRQILGQKVEFLVSFYNNEISEKSEIFDDQFSVERPDGSNFTLKIRSTKLEDSAMYFCASRSNPNQPQHFGDGTRLSIL.

This rearrangement joins TRBV7-2 to TRBJ2-7; perhaps TRBD1 as D (5 bases). Germline-derived CDR1 and CDR2 are SGHTA and FQGNSA. CDR3 length: 14 amino acids. V lost 1 base and J lost 2, with 9 bases in between. The CDR3 loop reads CTSSLGQGPYEQYF. In nucleotides, the CDR3 is TGTACCAGCAGCTTAGGTCAGGGCCCCTACGAGCAGTACTTC. Using reference TRBV7-2 and TRBJ2-7 for the parts outside the CDR3, the full variable domain is GAGVSQSPSNKVTEKGKDVELRCDPISGHTALYWYRQSLGQGLEFLIYFQGNSAPDKSGLPSDRFSAERTGGSVSTLTIQRTQQEDSAVYLCTSSLGQGPYEQYFGPGTRLTVT.

The chain joins TRBV19 to TRBJ2-5, with TRBD1 identical over 7 bases. CDR1 is LNHDA, CDR2 SQIVND, per germline (reference sequence). V lost 4 bases to trimming and J lost 6 bases; unmatched junction nucleotides: 14. The CDR3 totals 16 residues. CDR3 sequence reads: CASSTSQEGARQTQYF. CDR3 DNA: TGTGCCAGTAGTACGAGTCAAGAGGGGGCTCGACAGACCCAGTACTTC.

This clonotype was observed a handful of times. V and J are TRBV15 and TRBJ2-5; D is perhaps TRBD1 or TRBD2 (5 bases each). There are 15 residues in the CDR3. Germline CDR1 and CDR2: LNHNV and YYDKDF (reference sequence). With 0 bases removed from V and 1 base from J, the gap between germline ends came to 9 bases. The CDR3 sequence is CATSRDRGSQETQYF. As DNA, the CDR3 is TGTGCCACCAGCAGAGATCGGGGCAGCCAAGAGACCCAGTACTTC.

This clonotype was observed many times. V and J are TRBV12-3 or TRBV12-4 and TRBJ1-1, with D unclear. V lost 5 bases, J lost 0 bases, and 7 bases lay in between. The CDR3 covers 13 residues. In nucleotides, the CDR3 is TGTGCCAGCAGTGCAACACTGAACACTGAAGCTTTCTTT. It codes for CASSATLNTEAFF.

J is TRBJ1-2 and V is TRBV29-1; 7 nucleotides match TRBD1. J was trimmed by 4 bases and V by 1 base; bases with no gene match: 9. The germline V gene has CDR1 SQVTM and CDR2 ANQGSEA. The CDR3 is made up of 15 amino acids. CDR3 in DNA: TGCAGCGTTGAAGTTTTTAGGACAGGATCCTATGGCTACACCTTC. Amino acids: CSVEVFRTGSYGYTF.

This chain uses TRBV6-1 with TRBJ1-4; 8 positions match TRBD1. The CDR3 is made up of 14 amino acids. Trimming cost V 7 bases and J 7 bases; bases outside gene matches: 8. Germline-derived CDR1 and CDR2 are MNHNS and SASEGT. The CDR3 region is CASIPGQGAEKLFF. The CDR3 DNA sequence: TGTGCCAGCATCCCAGGACAGGGAGCTGAAAAACTGTTTTTT.

This clonotype was observed a few times. The chain employs TRBV24-1 and TRBJ1-2; D unclear. The CDR3 is made up of 13 amino acids. Between the trimmed V and J ends, which lost 2 bases and 3 bases, there was a span of 6 bases. The germline V gene encodes CDR1 KGHDR and CDR2 SFDVKD. Here the CDR3 reads CATSDSGDYGYTF. CDR3 nucleotide sequence: TGTGCCACCAGTGATTCGGGCGACTATGGCTACACCTTC.

This clonotype was recorded at least ten times. The rearrangement links TRBV7-8 to TRBJ2-5; possible D gene TRBD2, 6 bases. The CDR3 runs to 14 residues. V lost 3 bases and J lost 3, with 11 bases in between. Per the germline V gene, CDR1 is SGHVS and CDR2 is FQNEAQ. CDR3 protein: CASSFLEGKETQYF. The CDR3 nucleotides read TGTGCCAGCAGCTTCCTGGAGGGGAAAGAGACCCAGTACTTC.

V gene TRBV7-2 combines with J gene TRBJ2-1, with D perhaps matching TRBD2 (5 bases). Germline V gives CDR1 SGHTA, CDR2 FQGNSA. V gave up 1 base and J gave up 8 bases, with 9 bases separating them. The CDR3 sequence is 13 residues long. The chain's CDR3 is CASSLVGSDEQFF. The CDR3 coding sequence is TGTGCCAGCAGCTTAGTGGGTAGCGATGAGCAGTTCTTC. Full variable domain (rest looked up from reference TRBV7-2 and TRBJ2-1): GAGVSQSPSNKVTEKGKDVELRCDPISGHTALYWYRQSLGQGLEFLIYFQGNSAPDKSGLPSDRFSAERTGGSVSTLTIQRTQQEDSAVYLCASSLVGSDEQFFGPGTRLTVL.

This clonotype was found a few times. This chain joins TRBV7-2 and TRBJ1-5, with D perhaps matching TRBD1 (5 bases). The V gene lost 1 base and the J gene lost 4 bases, with 8 bases spanning the gap. The CDR3 spans 14 residues. The germline gives CDR1 SGHTA, CDR2 FQGNSA. CDR3 in amino acids: CASSLEYRNQPQHF. CDR3 DNA: TGTGCCAGCAGCTTAGAATACAGGAATCAGCCCCAGCATTTT. Together with reference TRBV7-2 and TRBJ1-5, the CDR3 gives the full variable domain: GAGVSQSPSNKVTEKGKDVELRCDPISGHTALYWYRQSLGQGLEFLIYFQGNSAPDKSGLPSDRFSAERTGGSVSTLTIQRTQQEDSAVYLCASSLEYRNQPQHFGDGTRLSIL.

The chain employs TRBV7-9 and TRBJ1-1, with D unclear. V was pared by 1 base and J by 6 bases, with 12 bases between. The CDR3 contains 14 residues. Germline CDR1 and CDR2: SEHNR and FQNEAQ (reference sequence). The CDR3 region is CASSLGPREPEAFF. The CDR3 nucleotides read TGTGCCAGCAGCTTAGGGCCACGGGAGCCTGAAGCTTTCTTT.

Of note for this clonotype: This could be a read error, since a much larger clone is one nucleotide away. The chain carries TRBV7-2 and TRBJ2-5, with D possibly being TRBD1 or TRBD2 (5 bases each). This CDR3 contains 15 residues. Germline-derived CDR1 and CDR2 are SGHTA and FQGNSA. For the CDR3, the DNA is TGTGCCAGCAGTGTGAGGGGCGGTTACCAAGGGACCCAGTACTTC. Protein product: CASSVRGGYQGTQYF.

The rearrangement uses TRBV20-1 and TRBJ1-2; the D gene is possibly TRBD1 (6 bases). The ends were cut back, 1 base at V and 8 bases at J, with 14 bases in the middle. From germline, CDR1 is DFQATT and CDR2 SNEGSKA (reference sequence). The CDR3 covers 13 residues. CDR3 nucleotides: TGCAGTGCTAGAGGTCAGGGGCTTAAGGGCTACACCTTC. This sequence encodes CSARGQGLKGYTF.

In its sample, this clonotype was seen many times. CDR3 in amino acids: CASSLPTGIYGYTF. The CDR3 nucleotides are TGTGCCAGCAGTTTACCCACAGGAATCTATGGCTACACCTTC. V usage is TRBV12-3 or TRBV12-4 and J usage is TRBJ1-2; D might be TRBD1 (5 bases). V was clipped by 2 bases and J by 4 bases, with 11 bases between them. This CDR3 has 14 amino acids.

This clonotype was picked up a small number of times. The CDR3, as DNA: TGTGCCAGTAGGGGACTAGCGGGCGGCGAGCAGTACTTC. Its translation is CASRGLAGGEQYF. The rearrangement uses TRBV19 and TRBJ2-7; 12 bases line up with TRBD2. Trimming at V came to 6 bases and at J to 6 bases, leaving 3 bases not matched to a gene. CDR1 is LNHDA and CDR2 is SQIVND in the germline V gene (reference sequence). The CDR3 runs 13 residues.

This clonotype was picked up a small number of times. V usage is TRBV27 and J usage is TRBJ2-7; TRBD1 matches at 8 bases. Germline trimming cut 6 bases from V and 1 base from J; bases unmatched to any gene: 5. Looked up from germline, CDR1 is MNHEY and CDR2 is SMNVEV (reference sequence). The CDR3 covers 14 residues. The CDR3 region has the DNA TGTGCCAGCAGCCCACAGGGGGTTTCCTACGAGCAGTACTTC. Translated, it gives CASSPQGVSYEQYF.

This clonotype was seen repeatedly, ten times or more. The chain is built from TRBV20-1 and TRBJ2-7; D not certain. CDR1 and CDR2 from the germline V gene are DFQATT and SNEGSKA (reference sequence). This CDR3 has 13 amino acids. V shed 3 bases and J shed 2 bases, with 11 bases lying between them. CDR3 loop: CSASQPPPYEQYF. CDR3 nucleotide sequence: TGCAGTGCTAGTCAACCCCCCCCCTACGAGCAGTACTTC.

The sample holds many counts of this clonotype. The CDR3 loop is CASSPPDRGSGYGYTF. CDR3 sequence (DNA): TGTGCCAGCAGTCCCCCGGACAGGGGAAGTGGGTATGGCTACACCTTC. The chain uses TRBV27 and TRBJ1-2; 9 bases fit TRBD1. CDR3 length: 16 residues. J gave up 5 bases and V 5 bases, and 12 bases lay outside the gene matches. The germline gives CDR1 MNHEY, CDR2 SMNVEV (reference sequence).

The gene calls are TRBV24-1 and TRBJ1-2; 10 bases map to TRBD1. The trim removed 3 bases at V and 8 bases at J, leaving 11 bases unmatched. Germline lookup yields CDR1 KGHDR and CDR2 SFDVKD. The CDR3 is made up of 16 amino acids. CDR3 bases: TGTGCCACCAGTGATCGGGACAGGGGAAGGTATGCGGGCTACACCTTC. Encoded protein: CATSDRDRGRYAGYTF.